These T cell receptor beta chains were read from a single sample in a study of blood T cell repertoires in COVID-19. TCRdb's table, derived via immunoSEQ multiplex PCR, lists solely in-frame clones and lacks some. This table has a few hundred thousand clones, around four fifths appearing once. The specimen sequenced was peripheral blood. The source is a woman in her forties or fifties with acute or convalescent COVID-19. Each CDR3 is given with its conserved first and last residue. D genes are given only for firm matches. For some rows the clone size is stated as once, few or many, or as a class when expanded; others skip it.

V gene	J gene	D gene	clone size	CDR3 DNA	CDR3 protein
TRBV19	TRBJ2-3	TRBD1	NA	TGTGCCAGTAGCAGGAAGGGGGCTTACACAGATACGCAGTATTTT	CASSRKGAYTDTQYF
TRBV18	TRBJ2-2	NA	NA	TGTGCCAGCTCACGGACAGCCTCCGGGGAGCTGTTTTTT	CASSRTASGELFF
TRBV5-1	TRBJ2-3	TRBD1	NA	TGCGCCAGCAGCTGGTCAGGTGGACAGGGGGCAGATACGCAGTATTTT	CASSWSGGQGADTQYF
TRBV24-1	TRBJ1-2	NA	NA	TGTGCCACCAGTGATGCCCCCTGGGAGGGCTACACCTTC	CATSDAPWEGYTF
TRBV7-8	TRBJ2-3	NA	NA	TGTGCCAGCAGCCGTCGGGGGGCGCGGGGGTACTCGCCAGATACGCAGTATTTT	CASSRRGARGYSPDTQYF
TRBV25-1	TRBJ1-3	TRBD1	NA	TGTGCCAGCATTGGACAGGGGTCTGGAAACACCATATATTTT	CASIGQGSGNTIYF
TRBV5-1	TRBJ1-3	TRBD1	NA	TGCGCCAGCAGCATGGGACAGGGGGAAAACACCATATATTTT	CASSMGQGENTIYF
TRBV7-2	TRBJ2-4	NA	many	TGTGCCAGCGGAGAACCAGGGTTTTTCATTCAGTACTTC	CASGEPGFFIQYF
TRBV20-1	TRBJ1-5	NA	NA	TGCAGTGCTAGTTCCTCTAATCAGCCCCAGCATTTT	CSASSSNQPQHF
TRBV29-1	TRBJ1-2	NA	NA	TGCAGCGTGATGACAGCTTTCTATGATGGCTACACCTTC	CSVMTAFYDGYTF
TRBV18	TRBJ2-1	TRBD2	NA	TGTGCCAGCTCAGAGACTAGCGGGGGGAATGAGCAGTTCTTC	CASSETSGGNEQFF
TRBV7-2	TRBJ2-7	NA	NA	TGTGCCAGCAGCTCGGGACTGCTGAGCTCCTACGAGCAGTACTTC	CASSSGLLSSYEQYF
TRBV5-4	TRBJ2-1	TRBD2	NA	TGTGCCAGCAGCACTCCGACTAGCGAGAATGAGCAGTTCTTC	CASSTPTSENEQFF
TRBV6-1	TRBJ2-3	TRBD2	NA	TGTGCCAGCAGTGAAGTTTGGCTAGCGGGAGGGCCGGATACGCAGTATTTT	CASSEVWLAGGPDTQYF
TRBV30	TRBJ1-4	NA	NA	TGTGCCTGCTACGGTTATGAAGAACTGTTTTTT	CACYGYEELFF
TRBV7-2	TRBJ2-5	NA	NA	TGTGCCAGCAGCTCCGGACAGCAAGAGACCCAGTACTTC	CASSSGQQETQYF
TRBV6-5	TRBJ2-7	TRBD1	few	TGTGCCAGCAGTTACTCGGGGGGACAGGGCTACGAGCAGTACTTC	CASSYSGGQGYEQYF
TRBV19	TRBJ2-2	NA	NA	TGTGCCAGTAGTATAGCGGGAAGCGGGGAGCTGTTTTTT	CASSIAGSGELFF
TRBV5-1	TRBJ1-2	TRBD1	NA	TGCGCCAGCAGCTTGACGGCAGGGGGCTACTATGGCTACACCTTC	CASSLTAGGYYGYTF
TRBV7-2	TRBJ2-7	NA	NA	TGTGCCAGCAGCGATAGGTCGGGGTACGAGCAGTACTTC	CASSDRSGYEQYF
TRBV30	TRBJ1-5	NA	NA	TGTGCCTGGGATGATCGGGGCAATCAGCCCCAGCATTTT	CAWDDRGNQPQHF
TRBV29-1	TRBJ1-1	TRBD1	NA	TGCAGCGTAGGGAGGGGGACAGGGGCTTCGCAGTCAAAAGCTTTCTTT	CSVGRGTGASQSKAFF
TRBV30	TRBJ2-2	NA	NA	TGTGCCTGGAGTGGAAGCGTCCTATCCGGGGAGCTGTTTTTT	CAWSGSVLSGELFF
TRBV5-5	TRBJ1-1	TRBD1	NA	TGTGCCAGCAGCCGGGACAGACTAAACACTGAAGCTTTCTTT	CASSRDRLNTEAFF
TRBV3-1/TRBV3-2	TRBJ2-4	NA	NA	TGTGCCAGCAGCCAAAACAGGGCTCCCAAAAACATTCAGTACTTC	CASSQNRAPKNIQYF
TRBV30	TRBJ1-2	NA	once	TGTGCCTGGAGTGGACAGTTGGGAGGCTACACCTTC	CAWSGQLGGYTF
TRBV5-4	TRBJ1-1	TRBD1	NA	TGTGCCAGCAGCTTGGTAGGGGGCGCAGGGCTGTCGAGCACTGAAGCTTTCTTT	CASSLVGGAGLSSTEAFF
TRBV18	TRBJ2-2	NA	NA	TGTGCCAGCTCACCAACAGCGAACACCGGGGAGCTGTTTTTT	CASSPTANTGELFF
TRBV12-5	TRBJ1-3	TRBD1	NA	TGTGCTAGTGGTCCGCCCGGGACAGCTGGAAACACCATATATTTT	CASGPPGTAGNTIYF
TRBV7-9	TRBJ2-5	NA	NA	TGTGCCAGCAGCTCCCCGGGTGGGCAAGAGACCCAGTACTTC	CASSSPGGQETQYF
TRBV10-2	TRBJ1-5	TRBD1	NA	TGCGCCAGCACGGACAGGGAGGCTCAGCCCCAGCATTTT	CASTDREAQPQHF
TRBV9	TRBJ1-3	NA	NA	TGTGCCAGCAGCGTGGACAGAGGGGACACCATATATTTT	CASSVDRGDTIYF
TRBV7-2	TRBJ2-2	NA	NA	TGTGCCAGCAGCTTACAGGGAAGGGTCCTTACCGGGGAGCTGTTTTTT	CASSLQGRVLTGELFF
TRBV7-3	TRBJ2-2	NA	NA	TGTGCCAGCAGCTTCCTCAACACCGGGGAGCTGTTTTTT	CASSFLNTGELFF
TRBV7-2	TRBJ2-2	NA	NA	TGTGCCAGCAGCTTTTTAACCGGGGAGCTGTTTTTT	CASSFLTGELFF
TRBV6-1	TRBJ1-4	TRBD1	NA	TGTGCCAGCAGTGAAACCGGGACAGCGCATGAAAAACTGTTTTTT	CASSETGTAHEKLFF
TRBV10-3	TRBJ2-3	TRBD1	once	TGTGCCATCAGGCCCGGGACAGGCACAGATACGCAGTATTTT	CAIRPGTGTDTQYF
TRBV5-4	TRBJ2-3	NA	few	TGTGCCAGCAGCCCAATACAGGGAAGTGGAGATACGCAGTATTTT	CASSPIQGSGDTQYF
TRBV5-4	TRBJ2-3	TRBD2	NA	TGTGCCAGCAGCTTGGCGGCCGGGAGGGGCACAGATACGCAGTATTTT	CASSLAAGRGTDTQYF
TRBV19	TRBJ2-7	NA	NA	TGTGCCAGTAGTACTTGGACGGGAGCCTACGAGCAGTACTTC	CASSTWTGAYEQYF
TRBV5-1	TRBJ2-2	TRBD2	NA	TGCGCCAGCAGCCCGACTAGCGGGGGCGCGAACACCGGGGAGCTGTTTTTT	CASSPTSGGANTGELFF
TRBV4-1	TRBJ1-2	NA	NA	TGCGCCAGCAGTTCCCCCGGGACTACAACCAACTATGGCTACACCTTC	CASSSPGTTTNYGYTF
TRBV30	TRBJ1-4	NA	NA	TGTGCCTGGAGCCCAGGGGCCCAGAGTGAAAAACTGTTTTTT	CAWSPGAQSEKLFF
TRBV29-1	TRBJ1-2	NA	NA	TGCAGCGTTGGGGGCGGTGGCTACACCTTC	CSVGGGGYTF
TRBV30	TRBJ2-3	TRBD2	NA	TGTGCCTGGGTGGGAGGGAGTGATACGCAGTATTTT	CAWVGGSDTQYF
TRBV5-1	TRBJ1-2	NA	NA	TGCGCCAGCAGCTTGGGGACAGCCACGGAGTACACCTTC	CASSLGTATEYTF
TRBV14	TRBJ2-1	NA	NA	TGTGCCAGCAGCCAAGACGGGTCCACGGGACATGGACAGTTCTTC	CASSQDGSTGHGQFF
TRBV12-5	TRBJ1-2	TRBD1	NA	TGTGCTAGTGGTCCGGGGACAGGGGGCGCGAGTGGCTACACCTTC	CASGPGTGGASGYTF
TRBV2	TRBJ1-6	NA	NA	TGTGCCAGCAGTGTTATAGGGAGGGAAAATTCACCCCTCCACTTT	CASSVIGRENSPLHF
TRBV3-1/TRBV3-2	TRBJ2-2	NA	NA	TGTGCCAGCAGCCCCCGTCACGCGGGGCGGGTTGGTTTGAACACCGGGGAGCTGTTTTTT	CASSPRHAGRVGLNTGELFF
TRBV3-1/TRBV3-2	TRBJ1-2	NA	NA	TGTGCCAGCAGCCAAGGGACAGCCAACTATGGCTACACCTTC	CASSQGTANYGYTF
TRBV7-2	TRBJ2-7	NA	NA	TGTGCCAGCAGCCTCCTAGCGTACGAGCAGTACTTC	CASSLLAYEQYF
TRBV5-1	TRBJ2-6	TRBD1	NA	TGCGCCAGCAGGACAGGGACTGGGGCCAACGTCCTGACTTTC	CASRTGTGANVLTF
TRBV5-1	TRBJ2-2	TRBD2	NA	TGCGCCAGCAGCCCCGGGACTAGCGTGGCTGGCGGGGAGCTGTTTTTT	CASSPGTSVAGGELFF
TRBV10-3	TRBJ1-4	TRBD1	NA	TGTGCCATCAGCCCTGGGGACAGGGACTCTGAAAAACTGTTTTTT	CAISPGDRDSEKLFF
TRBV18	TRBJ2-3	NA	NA	TGTGCCAGCTCACCAATGCGGGGATCCACAGATACGCAGTATTTT	CASSPMRGSTDTQYF
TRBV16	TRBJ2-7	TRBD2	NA	TGTGCCAGCAGCCCCGGGACTAGCGGGAGCTACGAGCAGTACTTC	CASSPGTSGSYEQYF